The source of this T cell receptor beta chain is a study of blood T cell repertoires in COVID-19 (dated by TCRdb to the early 2020s). For the study in its entirety: The collaborator samples originated in the United States, Italy and Spain and spanned the acute and convalescent phases of COVID-19. The samples were drawn from the first 160 participants of the ongoing ImmuneRACE study and from 950 to 1,500 subjects provided by 6 global collaborators. The prospective study material was composed of cDNA or gDNA derived from T cells, B-cell-depleted T cells, or PBMCs. HLA class I and class II types, where available, came from metadata supplied by the sample provider rather than from assay-based typing. The dataset comprised deeply sampled blood TCRbeta repertoires from subjects exposed to, actively infected with, or recovered from COVID-19. Sample metadata almost always included a de-identified subject ID, COVID-19 status, age in years and sex. The repertoires were released in a freely available public database intended as a resource for research on the immune response to SARS-CoV-2.

Findings and caveats that apply to the study as a whole: The quantity of clinical and demographic metadata differed by source and by participant and was supplied without curation.

Each collaborating institution followed its own protocols to collect whole blood in K2EDTA tubes. Collaborator samples were shipped for TCRbeta analysis as frozen whole blood, isolated PBMCs, or DNA extracted from either sample type. To note about this clone: Which antigen it targets is not known. Per-base quality was not reported, and no clone a single base away is much larger than it.

The CDR3 runs 18 amino acids, cysteine and phenylalanine included. Only CDR3 DNA is held: 54 bases, read in frame from base 1. The germline V and J ends show losses of 1 base and 2 bases respectively, and no gene match explains 14 bases of the junction. CDR1 KGHSH and CDR2 LQKENI are derived from the germline V gene. TCRbeta CDR3 regions were amplified from genomic DNA using the immunoSEQ Assay, a bias-controlled multiplex PCR. In the original analysis: Nucleated cell counts per sample were estimated from amplification of reference gene primers within the assay. To quantify the absolute abundance of each unique TCRbeta CDR3 rearrangement, sequence reads were collapsed and filtered. Productive Simpson clonality was computed per sample as the square root of Simpson's diversity index over productive rearrangements. Entries here come from immuneACCESS through TCRdb and include only in-frame sequences with V and J called. Some clones fail to appear in such tables; in the studies checked, an unresolved V gene covers under half of the shortfall, and the cause of the remainder is unknown. That table furnishes V, J and clone size, whereas the DNA furnished D and trimming. The sample has about 220,000 clones on record, approximately 83% of them singletons. About 2.3% of the sample comes from the top ten.

Recombination linked TRBV18 to TRBJ2-7; 7 central nucleotides agree with TRBD2. The specimen was peripheral blood. This TCR derives from a woman in her fifties or sixties with acute or convalescent COVID-19. CDR3 region: CASSPLSFAGGYPYEQYF. DNA sequence: TGTGCCAGCTCACCACTATCTTTTGCCGGGGGGTACCCCTACGAGCAGTACTTC.